This T cell receptor (beta chain) was obtained from a study of vaccination and CD4 T cells after COVID-19. The germline CDR1 and CDR2 sequences are DFQATT and SNEGSKA (reference sequence). Trimming stripped 2 bases from V and 4 bases from J, with 9 bases between. The CDR3 runs to 13 residues. Turning to this clonotype: Its target is not known.

Treatment reported: approximately 10-day PBMC culture with coronavirus spike peptide pools or control peptides (ViraFEST assay). The Oncomine TCR Beta short-read assay was applied to DNA of cultured CD4+ T cells. TCRdb independently ran MiXCR on the PCR reads; one entry per CDR3 protein. Here the sample spans 15,000 to 20,000 distinct CDR3 sequences, about 61% being singletons. This sequence joins TRBV20-1 and TRBJ2-1; D unresolved. The sequenced sample consisted of CD4+ T cells from blood, cultured in vitro. The sequence was obtained from a human donor who had recovered from COVID-19. In nucleotides, the CDR3 is TGCAGTGCTAGAATAGCTAGATACAATGAGCAGTTCTTC. Translation: CSARIARYNEQFF.